This TCR beta chain was obtained from a study of control samples from healthy donors and cancer patients. V shed 0 bases and J shed 0 bases, with 9 bases lying between them. The CDR3 is 16 residues long. Germline CDR1 is MNHNY and CDR2 is SVGAGI (reference sequence). The method was immunoSEQ multiplex PCR; TCRdb's version includes in-frame clones alone and lacks a portion of them. The data hold 75,000 to 95,000 clones, with around nine tenths observed a single time. This clone was observed a few times. Sequencing used blood. The TCR comes from a woman aged 18-30 years in good health. The chain employs TRBV6-6 and TRBJ1-3; possible D gene TRBD1, 5 bases. CDR3 amino acids: CASSYSAGPSGNTIYF. For the CDR3, the DNA is TGTGCCAGCAGTTACTCGGCGGGGCCCTCTGGAAACACCATATATTTT.